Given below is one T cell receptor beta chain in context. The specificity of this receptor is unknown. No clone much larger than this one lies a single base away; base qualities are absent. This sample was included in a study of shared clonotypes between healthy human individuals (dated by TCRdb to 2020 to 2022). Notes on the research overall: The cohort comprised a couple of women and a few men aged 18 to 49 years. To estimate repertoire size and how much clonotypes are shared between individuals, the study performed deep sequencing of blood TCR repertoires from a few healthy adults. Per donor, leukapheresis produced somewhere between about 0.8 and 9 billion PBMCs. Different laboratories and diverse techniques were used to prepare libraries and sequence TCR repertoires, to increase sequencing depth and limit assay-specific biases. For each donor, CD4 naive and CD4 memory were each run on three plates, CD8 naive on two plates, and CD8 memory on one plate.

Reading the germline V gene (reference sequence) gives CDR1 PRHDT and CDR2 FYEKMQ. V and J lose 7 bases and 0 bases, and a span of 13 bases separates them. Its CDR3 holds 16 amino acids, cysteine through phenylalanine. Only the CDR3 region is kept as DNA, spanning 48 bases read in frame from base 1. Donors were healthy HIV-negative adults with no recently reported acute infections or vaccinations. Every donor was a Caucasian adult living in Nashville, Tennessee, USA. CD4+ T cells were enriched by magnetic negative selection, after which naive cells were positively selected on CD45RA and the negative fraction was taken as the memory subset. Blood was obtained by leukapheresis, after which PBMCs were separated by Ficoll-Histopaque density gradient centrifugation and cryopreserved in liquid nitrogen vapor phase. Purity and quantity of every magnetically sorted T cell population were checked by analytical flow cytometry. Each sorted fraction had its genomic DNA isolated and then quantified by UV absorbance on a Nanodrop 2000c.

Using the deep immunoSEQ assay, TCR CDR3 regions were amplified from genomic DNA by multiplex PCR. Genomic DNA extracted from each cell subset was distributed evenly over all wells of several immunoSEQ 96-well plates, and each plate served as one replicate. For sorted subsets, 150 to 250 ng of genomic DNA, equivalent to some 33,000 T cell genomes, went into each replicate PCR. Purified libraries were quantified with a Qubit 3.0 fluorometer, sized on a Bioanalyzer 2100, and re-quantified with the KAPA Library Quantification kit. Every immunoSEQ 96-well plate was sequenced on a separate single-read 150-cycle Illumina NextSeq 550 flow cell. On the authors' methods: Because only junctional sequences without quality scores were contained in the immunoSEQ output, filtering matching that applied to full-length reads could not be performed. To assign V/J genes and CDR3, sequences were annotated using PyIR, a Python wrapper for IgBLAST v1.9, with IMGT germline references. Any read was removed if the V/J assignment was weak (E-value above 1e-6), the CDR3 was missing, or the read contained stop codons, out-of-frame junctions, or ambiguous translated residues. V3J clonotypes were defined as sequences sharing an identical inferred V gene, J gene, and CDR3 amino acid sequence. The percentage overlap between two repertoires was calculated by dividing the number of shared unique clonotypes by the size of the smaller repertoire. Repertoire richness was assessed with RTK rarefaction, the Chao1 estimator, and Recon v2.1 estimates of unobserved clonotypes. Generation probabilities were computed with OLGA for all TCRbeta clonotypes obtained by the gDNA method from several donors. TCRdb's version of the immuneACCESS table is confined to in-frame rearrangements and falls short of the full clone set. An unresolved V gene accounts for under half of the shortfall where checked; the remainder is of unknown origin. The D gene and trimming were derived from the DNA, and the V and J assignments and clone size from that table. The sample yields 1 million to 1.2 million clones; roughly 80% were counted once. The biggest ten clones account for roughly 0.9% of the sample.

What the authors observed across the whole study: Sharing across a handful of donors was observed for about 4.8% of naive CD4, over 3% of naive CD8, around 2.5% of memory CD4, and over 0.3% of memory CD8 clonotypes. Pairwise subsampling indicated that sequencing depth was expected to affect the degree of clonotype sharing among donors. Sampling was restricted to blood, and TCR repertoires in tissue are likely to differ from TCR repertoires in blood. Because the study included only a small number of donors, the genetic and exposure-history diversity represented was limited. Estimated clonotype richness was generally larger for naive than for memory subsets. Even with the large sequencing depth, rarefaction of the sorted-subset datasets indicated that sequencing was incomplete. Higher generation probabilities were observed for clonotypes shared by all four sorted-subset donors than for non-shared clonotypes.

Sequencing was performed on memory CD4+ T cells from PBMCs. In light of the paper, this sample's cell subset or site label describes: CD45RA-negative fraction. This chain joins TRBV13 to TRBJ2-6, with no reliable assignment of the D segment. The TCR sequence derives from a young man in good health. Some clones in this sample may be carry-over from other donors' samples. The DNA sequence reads TGTGCCAGCACCAACGGACGGCACTCTGGGGCCAACGTCCTGACTTTC. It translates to CASTNGRHSGANVLTF.